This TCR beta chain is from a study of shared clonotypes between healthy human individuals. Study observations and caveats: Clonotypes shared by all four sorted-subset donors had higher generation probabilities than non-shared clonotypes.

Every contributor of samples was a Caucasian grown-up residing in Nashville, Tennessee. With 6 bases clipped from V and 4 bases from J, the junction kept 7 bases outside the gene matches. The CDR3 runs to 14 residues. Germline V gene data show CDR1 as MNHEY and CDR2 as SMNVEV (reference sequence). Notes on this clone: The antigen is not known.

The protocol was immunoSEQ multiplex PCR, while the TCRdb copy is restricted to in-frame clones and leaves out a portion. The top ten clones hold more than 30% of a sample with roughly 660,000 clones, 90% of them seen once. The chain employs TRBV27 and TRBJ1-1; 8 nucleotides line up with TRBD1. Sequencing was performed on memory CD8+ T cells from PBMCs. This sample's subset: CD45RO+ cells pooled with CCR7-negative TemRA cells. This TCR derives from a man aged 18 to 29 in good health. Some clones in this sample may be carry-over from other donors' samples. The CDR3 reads CASSYGTGLTEAFF. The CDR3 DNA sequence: TGTGCCAGCAGCTATGGGACAGGCCTCACTGAAGCTTTCTTT.